Presented here are 8 T cell receptor beta chains from one specimen sequenced in a study of Graves' ophthalmopathy and Graves' hyperthyroidism. From RNA, the CDR3 regions of TCR beta chains were amplified and sequenced. First-round RT-PCR relied on HTBI primers, and a second-round multiplex PCR came next. MiXCR, run by TCRdb on the multiplex PCR reads, gives a single entry per CDR3 protein. The top ten clones hold 9.1% of a sample with approximately 210,000 distinct CDR3 sequences, 25% to 30% of them seen once. The sequenced material came from peripheral blood. The receptors stem from a man between 50 and 59 years old with Graves' ophthalmopathy.

The chain uses TRBV2 and TRBJ2-7; TRBD2 aligns across 8 bases. The CDR3 consists of 17 residues. The ends lost 5 bases at V and 2 bases at J; junction bases unmatched: 14. Germline V CDR1 and CDR2: SNHLY, FYNNEI. CDR3 amino acids: CASSTTSGGGRTYEQYF. CDR3 bases: TGTGCCAGCAGTACCACCTCGGGGGGGGGTAGGACCTACGAGCAGTACTTC.

The gene calls are TRBV6-4 and TRBJ2-5; 7 bases fit TRBD1. The J segment lost 2 bases and the V segment lost 10 bases, leaving 7 bases of the junction unmatched. The V gene's germline CDR1 is MRHNA and CDR2 SNTAGT. This CDR3 contains 13 residues. The CDR3 DNA reads TGTGCCATCAGGACGGGACAGCAAGAGACCCAGTACTTC. This encodes CAIRTGQQETQYF.

The chain carries TRBV12-3 or TRBV12-4 and TRBJ2-7; the match to TRBD1 covers 8 bases. This CDR3 has 15 residues. The trim removed 8 bases at V and 7 bases at J, leaving 16 bases unmatched. The CDR3 loop is CASVMTGTGLGEQYF. The DNA for the CDR3 is TGTGCCAGCGTAATGACCGGGACAGGACTTGGAGAGCAGTACTTC.

Many counts were recorded for this clonotype. The CDR3 bases are TGCGCCAGCAGCTCGCCGGGACAGGGTACCGACGAGCAGTACTTC. Amino acid sequence: CASSSPGQGTDEQYF. J is TRBJ2-7 and V is TRBV5-1; TRBD1 aligns across 9 bases. This CDR3 is 15 amino acids long. V gave up 3 bases and J gave up 5 bases; unmatched junction bases: 9. Germline-derived CDR1 and CDR2 are SGHRS and YFSETQ.

This clonotype was counted many times. The rearrangement joins TRBV4-3 to TRBJ2-7, with D maybe TRBD2 (6 bases). V lost 0 bases to trimming and J lost 3 bases, with 21 bases between them. CDR3 length: 18 amino acids. The germline gives CDR1 LGHNA, CDR2 YSLEER. CDR3 residues: CASSQEWVGSTSNYEQYF. In DNA form, the CDR3 reads TGCGCCAGCAGCCAAGAATGGGTCGGGTCAACTAGCAACTACGAGCAGTACTTC.

CDR3 sequence reads: CAWSVSGRHSPLHF. CDR3 sequence (DNA): TGTGCCTGGAGTGTGAGCGGCAGGCATTCACCCCTCCACTTT. The chain recombines TRBV30 with TRBJ1-6; D not resolved. CDR1 is GTSNPN and CDR2 is SVGIG in the germline V gene (reference sequence). This CDR3 region has 14 residues. Trimming removed 0 bases at V and 8 bases at J, with 11 bases between.

The CDR3: CASSLALSRTSSYEQYF. The CDR3 region has the DNA TGTGCCAGCAGCTTAGCCCTCTCACGGACTAGTTCCTACGAGCAGTACTTC. The chain has TRBV7-8 and TRBJ2-7; 7 bases align to TRBD2. Unmatched junction bases numbered 9, after V lost 0 bases and J lost 1 base. This CDR3 region has 17 residues. Looked up from germline, CDR1 is SGHVS and CDR2 is FQNEAQ.

This clonotype occurred many times. The V call is TRBV12-3 or TRBV12-4, the J call TRBJ2-7; D is unresolved. The CDR3 covers 15 residues. The V and J ends lost 4 bases and 5 bases respectively, with 18 bases between them. DNA for the CDR3: TGTGCCAGCAGTTCGTCGGTCCTGACCTACGACGAGCAGTACTTC. Its protein is CASSSSVLTYDEQYF.